This TCR beta chain was sequenced for a study of blood T cell repertoires in COVID-19. Study in general: Samples came from the United States, Italy and Spain, spanning acute and convalescent COVID-19. T cells, B-cell-depleted T cells, or PBMCs provided the cDNA or gDNA that served as material.

Per the original data handling: For nucleated cells, counts were estimated from reference gene primer amplification. Repertoires were generated with immunoSEQ multiplex PCR, while TCRdb's copy carries only in-frame clones and drops some. That table furnishes V, J and clone size, whereas the DNA furnished D and trimming. Of 150,000 or so clones in the sample, about 85% were seen once. The Seattle patients joined while their infection was active and were tracked longitudinally afterward. This CDR3 has 17 residues. From germline, CDR1 is SGHAT and CDR2 FQNNGV. Losses at the gene ends were 0 bases for V and 5 bases for J; bases not matched to a gene: 9.

The receptor's source is a woman in her sixties or seventies with COVID-19, enrolled during active disease. Sequencing was performed on peripheral blood. The chain employs TRBV11-2 and TRBJ2-3, with 9 bases aligning to TRBD2. CDR3 sequence: CASSLDGLAGGIDTQYF. CDR3 nucleotide sequence: TGTGCCAGCAGCTTAGATGGGTTGGCGGGGGGGATAGATACGCAGTATTTT. The full variable domain, completed using reference TRBV11-2 and TRBJ2-3, is EAGVAQSPRYKIIEKRQSVAFWCNPISGHATLYWYQQILGQGPKLLIQFQNNGVVDDSQLPKDRFSAERLKGVDSTLKIQPAKLEDSAVYLCASSLDGLAGGIDTQYFGPGTRLTVL.